The clone carrying this T cell receptor beta chain came up many times. V shed 3 bases and J shed 3 bases, with 12 bases lying between them. This CDR3 region has 15 residues. Looked up from germline, CDR1 is LGHDT and CDR2 is YNNKEL (reference sequence). These data come from a study of patients and donors after allogeneic stem cell transplantation. TCRdb reanalysed the RT-PCR reads using MiXCR and keeps one entry per CDR3 protein. This sample has over 400,000 distinct CDR3 sequences, with about a sixth found just once. The chain has TRBV3-1 and TRBJ1-5; D is perhaps TRBD1 (6 bases). This clonotype was obtained from a human donor who was either an allogeneic HSCT recipient or a stem cell or donor lymphocyte infusion donor (not recorded which). It is not recorded whose cells these are; they may come from a transplant donor. Sequencing used blood, either unsorted or a sorted T cell fraction (not recorded which). The CDR3 is CASSQLQGYNQPQHF. CDR3 DNA sequence: TGTGCCAGCAGCCAGCTACAGGGTTACAATCAGCCCCAGCATTTT.